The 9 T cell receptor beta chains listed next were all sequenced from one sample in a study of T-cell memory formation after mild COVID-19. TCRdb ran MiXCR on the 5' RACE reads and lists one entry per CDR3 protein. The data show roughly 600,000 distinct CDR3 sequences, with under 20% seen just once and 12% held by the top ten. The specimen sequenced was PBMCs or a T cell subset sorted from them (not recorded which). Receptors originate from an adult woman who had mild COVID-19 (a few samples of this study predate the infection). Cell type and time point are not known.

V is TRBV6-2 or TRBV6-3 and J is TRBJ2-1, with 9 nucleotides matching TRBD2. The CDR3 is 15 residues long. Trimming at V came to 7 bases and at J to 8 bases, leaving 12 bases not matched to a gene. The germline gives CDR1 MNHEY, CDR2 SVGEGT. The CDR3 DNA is TGTGCCAGCATCTCAGTGGAGCGGGAGGTCTATGAGCAGTTCTTC. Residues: CASISVEREVYEQFF.

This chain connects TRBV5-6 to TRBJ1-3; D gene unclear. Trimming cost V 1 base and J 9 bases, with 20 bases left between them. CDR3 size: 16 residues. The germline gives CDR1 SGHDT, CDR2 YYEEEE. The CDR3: CASSLSMAALGGTIYF. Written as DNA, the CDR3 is TGTGCCAGCAGCTTGTCGATGGCGGCCCTCGGTGGCACCATATATTTT. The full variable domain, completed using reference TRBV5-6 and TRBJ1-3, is DAGVTQSPTHLIKTRGQQVTLRCSPKSGHDTVSWYQQALGQGPQFIFQYYEEEERQRGNFPDRFSGHQFPNYSSELNVNALLLGDSALYLCASSLSMAALGGTIYFGEGSWLTVV.

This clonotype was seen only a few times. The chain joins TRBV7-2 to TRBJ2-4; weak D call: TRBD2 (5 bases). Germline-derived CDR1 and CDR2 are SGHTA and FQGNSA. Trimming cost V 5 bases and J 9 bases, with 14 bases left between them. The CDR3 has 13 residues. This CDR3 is CASSPGVASIQYF. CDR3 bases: TGTGCCAGCAGCCCCGGGGTAGCGTCCATTCAGTACTTC.

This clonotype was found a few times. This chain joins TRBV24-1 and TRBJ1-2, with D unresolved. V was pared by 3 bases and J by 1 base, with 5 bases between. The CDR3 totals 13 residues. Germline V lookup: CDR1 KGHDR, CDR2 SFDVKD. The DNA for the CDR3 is TGTGCCACCAGTGATCCCCTTAACTATGGCTACACCTTC. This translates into CATSDPLNYGYTF.

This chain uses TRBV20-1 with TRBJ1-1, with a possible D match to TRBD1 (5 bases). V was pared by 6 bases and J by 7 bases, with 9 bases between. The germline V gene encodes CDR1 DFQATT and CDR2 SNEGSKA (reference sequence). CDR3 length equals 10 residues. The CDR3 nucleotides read TGCAGTGCCGTAAGGGGTGAAGCTTTCTTT. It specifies CSAVRGEAFF.

The CDR3 reads CASSLSGDPGANVLTF. The CDR3 DNA reads as TGCGCCAGCAGCTTATCAGGGGACCCTGGGGCCAACGTCCTGACTTTC. The rearrangement joins TRBV5-1 to TRBJ2-6; a possible D gene is TRBD1 (6 bases). The germline V and J ends were trimmed by 2 bases and 2 bases, with 11 bases remaining between them. The CDR3 has 16 residues. The V gene's germline CDR1 is SGHRS and CDR2 YFSETQ.

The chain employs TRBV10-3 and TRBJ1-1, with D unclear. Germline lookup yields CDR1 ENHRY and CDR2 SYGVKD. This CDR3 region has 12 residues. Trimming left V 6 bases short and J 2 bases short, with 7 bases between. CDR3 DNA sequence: TGTGCCATCAGGGGATCTAACACTGAAGCTTTCTTT. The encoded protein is CAIRGSNTEAFF.

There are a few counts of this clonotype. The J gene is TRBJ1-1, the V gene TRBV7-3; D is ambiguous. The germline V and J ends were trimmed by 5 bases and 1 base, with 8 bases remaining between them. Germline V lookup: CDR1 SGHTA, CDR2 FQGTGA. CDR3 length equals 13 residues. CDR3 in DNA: TGTGCCAGCAGCAAAAGCGCGAACACTGAAGCTTTCTTT. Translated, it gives CASSKSANTEAFF.

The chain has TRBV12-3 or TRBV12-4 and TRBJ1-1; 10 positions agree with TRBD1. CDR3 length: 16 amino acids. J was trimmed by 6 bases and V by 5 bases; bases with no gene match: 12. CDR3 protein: CASSAPPGQGSSEAFF. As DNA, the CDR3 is TGTGCCAGCAGTGCTCCACCGGGACAGGGGAGCTCTGAAGCTTTCTTT.